Listed below are T cell receptor beta chains from one sample, sequenced in a study of shared clonotypes between healthy human individuals. Libraries were prepared by immunoSEQ multiplex PCR; TCRdb keeps only in-frame clonotypes and omits some of them. The sample has 850,000 to 1,100,000 clones, 70% to 80% seen once. The sample consisted of memory CD4+ T cells from PBMCs. These receptors originate from a man between 18 and 29 years old in good health. Some clones in this sample may be carry-over from other donors' samples. Each CDR3 is given with its conserved first and last residue. The D gene is left open where the match is weak. Clone size is shown for a subset of rows, as once, few, many or a class of expanded clone.

clone_size: -; v_call: TRBV28; j_call: TRBJ2-1; d_call: -; cdr3_nt: TGTGCCAGCAGCCCACCCCACGGGAGCTTGAATGAGCAGTTCTTC; cdr3_aa: CASSPPHGSLNEQFF
clone_size: -; v_call: TRBV10-2; j_call: TRBJ1-6; d_call: -; cdr3_nt: TGCGCCACCCAGACCGAAATGGGTTCACCCCTCCACTTT; cdr3_aa: CATQTEMGSPLHF
clone_size: many; v_call: TRBV5-1; j_call: TRBJ2-1; d_call: -; cdr3_nt: TGCGCCAGCAGCTTAGCGGACGATAGGGGTAATGAGCAGTTCTTC; cdr3_aa: CASSLADDRGNEQFF
clone_size: -; v_call: TRBV7-9; j_call: TRBJ2-1; d_call: TRBD2; cdr3_nt: TGTGCCAGCTTAAACCTAGCGGGAGCTCAGGTTCACTACAATGAGCAGTTCTTC; cdr3_aa: CASLNLAGAQVHYNEQFF
clone_size: -; v_call: TRBV5-4; j_call: TRBJ1-1; d_call: -; cdr3_nt: TGTGCCAGCAGCTTGGTGGGAGGGGGGGAAACTGAAGCTTTCTTT; cdr3_aa: CASSLVGGGETEAFF
clone_size: -; v_call: TRBV7-8; j_call: TRBJ2-7; d_call: -; cdr3_nt: TGTGCCAGCAGCCTCGAGGCCAGGAGGGCGATCCACGAGCAGTACTTC; cdr3_aa: CASSLEARRAIHEQYF
clone_size: -; v_call: TRBV28; j_call: TRBJ2-2; d_call: -; cdr3_nt: TGTGCCAGCAGCGGACTTGCCGGGGAGCTGTTTTTT; cdr3_aa: CASSGLAGELFF
clone_size: -; v_call: TRBV19; j_call: TRBJ1-1; d_call: -; cdr3_nt: TGTGCCAGTACCGCGGGACGTTTGAACACTGAAGCTTTCTTT; cdr3_aa: CASTAGRLNTEAFF
clone_size: -; v_call: TRBV28; j_call: TRBJ2-7; d_call: TRBD2; cdr3_nt: TGTGCCAGCAGTACGAGCTCTAGCGGGAAACTCTGCGAGCAGTACTTC; cdr3_aa: CASSTSSSGKLCEQYF
clone_size: -; v_call: TRBV28; j_call: TRBJ1-1; d_call: -; cdr3_nt: TGTGCCAGCAGTATACCAGGTATGGTTCGAGGAGCTGAAGCTTTCTTT; cdr3_aa: CASSIPGMVRGAEAFF
clone_size: -; v_call: TRBV7-2; j_call: TRBJ2-5; d_call: -; cdr3_nt: TGTGCCAGCAGCTTAATGGGGACTGAAAAAGAGACCCAGTACTTC; cdr3_aa: CASSLMGTEKETQYF